The source of this T cell receptor beta chain is a study of low-dose radiotherapy and immunotherapy resistance in tumors. Time point noted: before trial treatment. Trimming pared 2 bases from V and 6 bases from J, leaving 20 bases between. The CDR3 is 16 amino acids. Germline V CDR1 and CDR2: SGHNT, YYREEE (reference sequence). Priming of first-strand cDNA relied on TRAV- and TRBV-specific primers (covering alpha and beta chains). Over about 19 PCR cycles, TCRs were amplified from a constant-region primer and V-primer adapter. TCRdb re-called the reads through MiXCR, storing one row per CDR3 protein. The table records some 39,000 distinct CDR3 sequences, less than 40% of them present only once. This clonotype was recorded at least ten times.

The chain links TRBV5-4 to TRBJ1-2; perhaps TRBD1 as D (5 bases). Sequenced here: PBMCs, sampled before treatment. This clonotype was sampled from a male donor with gallbladder cancer. The CDR3 is CASSFERRGFGNGYTF. CDR3 in DNA: TGTGCCAGCAGCTTTGAGCGCCGGGGGTTTGGGAATGGCTACACCTTC.